This TCR beta chain was sequenced during a study of neurological immune-mediated disorders. The study, taken as a whole, reports: The highest TCR clonal expansion occurred in HTLV-1-associated myelopathy; multiple sclerosis fell below healthy controls. Among expanded clones, no CDR3 amino acid sequences were shared across subjects, a pattern suggesting private repertoires in all groups.

CDR3 length equals 13 residues. Germline V gene data show CDR1 as DFQATT and CDR2 as SNEGSKA (reference sequence). V was shortened by 3 bases and J by 6 bases, with 14 bases between the two germline ends. 5'RACE with 10-nucleotide random UMIs generated the cDNA. The yield of each sequencing run was over 180 million TCR-beta sequences from 15-18 subjects. TCRdb reprocessed the 5' RACE reads via MiXCR and lists one record per CDR3 protein. This repertoire shows about 79,000 distinct CDR3 sequences, 12% to 15% found once; its top ten account for roughly 7.3%. This clonotype was detected many times. What it recognizes is unknown.

The origin of this receptor is a woman in her 50s in good health. The chain is built from TRBV20-1 and TRBJ1-2; tentatively, D is TRBD1 (5 bases). Sequences were obtained from PBMCs. The CDR3 loop reads CSASKGRMDGYTF. The DNA of the CDR3 is TGCAGTGCTAGCAAGGGACGGATGGATGGCTACACCTTC.